This T cell receptor (beta chain) appears in the sequencing data of a study of T cells in Graves' hyperthyroidism and ophthalmopathy. Duration under 3 months, a NOSPECS grade of at least 4, and a Clinical Activity Score of at least 3 characterized the ophthalmopathy patients. Germline V lookup: CDR1 MDHEN, CDR2 SYDVKM. V was pared by 2 bases and J by 6 bases, with 11 bases between. This CDR3 contains 14 residues. This clonotype occurred many times. Its cognate antigen is unknown. Whole-study results and caveats: The model predicted ophthalmopathy a median around 6.5 months before onset. In blood, most of the thyroid clonotypes expanded above 0.001 were also present.

It was RNA transcripts that yielded the amplified TCR beta CDR3 regions. Using the HTBI primer set, a first-round RT-PCR was run on the TCR CDR3. TCRdb reprocessed the multiplex PCR reads via MiXCR and lists one record per CDR3 protein. The data hold around 690,000 distinct CDR3 sequences, with less than 25% observed a single time. The specimen was blood. The sequence was obtained from a young man with Graves' ophthalmopathy. V usage is TRBV28 and J usage is TRBJ1-5; D gene unclear. The CDR3, as DNA: TGTGCCAGCAGTTTAGGAGGGAGTGGTCAGCCCCAGCATTTT. Protein sequence: CASSLGGSGQPQHF.